One and the same sample provided the 14 T cell receptor beta chains below, sequenced in a study of CD8 T cells in Susac syndrome. RNA, at about 0.45 to 1 ug, was reverse transcribed with random hexamers. One entry per CDR3 protein, called by TCRdb with MiXCR from the immunoSEQ multiplex PCR reads. The sample records about 150,000 distinct CDR3 sequences, roughly 96% being singletons. What was sequenced was CD8+ T cells from PBMCs. The origin of the receptors is a human donor with multiple sclerosis.

The chain combines TRBV15 with TRBJ1-5, with TRBD1 matching 7 bases. Germline V gene data show CDR1 as LNHNV and CDR2 as YYDKDF (reference sequence). There are 16 residues in the CDR3. Trimming took 5 bases from V and 3 from J; bases not matched to a gene: 10. Here the CDR3 DNA reads TGTGCCACCAGCCTGGACAGGACAGCACCCAATCAGCCCCAGCATTTT. Amino acid sequence: CATSLDRTAPNQPQHF.

The chain uses TRBV7-9 and TRBJ2-1; 14 nucleotides agree with TRBD2. CDR1 SEHNR and CDR2 FQNEAQ come from the germline V gene (reference sequence). The V gene end was trimmed by 5 bases and the J gene end by 8 bases; junction bases not matched to a gene: 11. The CDR3 contains 17 residues. The CDR3 DNA follows: TGTGCCAGCAGCCCAGACCCGGGACTAGCGGGGGAAGATGAGCAGTTCTTC. The encoded protein is CASSPDPGLAGEDEQFF. Full variable domain (remainder filled in from reference TRBV7-9 and TRBJ2-1): DTGVSQNPRHKITKRGQNVTFRCDPISEHNRLYWYRQTLGQGPEFLTYFQNEAQLEKSRLLSDRFSAERPKGSFSTLEIQRTEQGDSAMYLCASSPDPGLAGEDEQFFGPGTRLTVL.

This chain uses TRBV6-1 with TRBJ1-6; D gene uncertain. The CDR3 spans 17 residues. With 7 bases removed from V and 0 bases from J, the gap between germline ends came to 16 bases. Per the germline V gene, CDR1 is MNHNS and CDR2 is SASEGT. CDR3 in amino acids: CASTKFIQTSYNSPLHF. The CDR3 DNA reads TGTGCCAGCACTAAGTTCATACAGACCTCCTATAATTCACCCCTCCACTTT.

V gene TRBV9 combines with J gene TRBJ1-6, with TRBD1 identical over 9 bases. The CDR3 consists of 16 residues. Germline V gives CDR1 SGDLS, CDR2 YYNGEE. J lost 7 bases, V lost 4 bases, and 9 bases had no gene match. This CDR3 reads CASSSRPGQGNSPLHF. The CDR3 DNA is TGTGCCAGCAGCTCTAGACCGGGACAGGGCAATTCACCCCTCCACTTT.

With regard to this clonotype: The germline gene is not matched at one end of the junction; a read error may be the cause. The chain uses TRBV14 and TRBJ2-3; D unresolved. CDR1 is SGHDN and CDR2 is FVKESK in the germline V gene. The CDR3 sequence is 13 residues long. CDR3 loop: CASGGPGTDTQYF. The CDR3 DNA sequence: TGTGCCAGCGGTGGGCCGGGCACGGATACGCAGTATTTT.

The chain has TRBV2 and TRBJ2-7; the match to TRBD2 covers 8 bases. V trimming: 2 bases; J trimming: 1 base; junction bases outside the gene matches: 10. Germline V gene sequence: CDR1 SNHLY, CDR2 FYNNEI. CDR3 length equals 17 residues. The DNA for the CDR3 is TGTGCCAGCAGTGAATTCGTCGGCGGGGGGAATTCCTACGAGCAGTACGTC. Protein sequence: CASSEFVGGGNSYEQYV.

Only one count was recorded for this clonotype. This chain connects TRBV5-1 to TRBJ1-1, with unresolved D. This CDR3 comprises 11 residues. Trimming cost V 4 bases and J 7 bases, with 8 bases left between them. The germline gives CDR1 SGHRS, CDR2 YFSETQ. The CDR3 protein is CASSDRFEAFF. Written as DNA, the CDR3 is TGCGCCAGCAGCGACCGCTTTGAAGCTTTCTTT.

This chain joins TRBV7-8 and TRBJ2-3, with a weak D call TRBD2 (7 bases). The CDR3 totals 16 residues. Germline lookup yields CDR1 SGHVS and CDR2 FQNEAQ. V gave up 4 bases and J gave up 0 bases, with 14 bases separating them. CDR3 DNA sequence: TGTGCCAGCAGCTGGGAGGCGGGGGCTAGCACAGATACGCAGTATTTT. This gives the protein CASSWEAGASTDTQYF.

This clonotype was picked up one time. The V and J genes are TRBV20-1 and TRBJ1-2; TRBD1 matches at 7 bases. Trimming cost V 5 bases and J 4 bases; bases outside gene matches: 10. The CDR3 sequence is 14 residues long. CDR1 DFQATT and CDR2 SNEGSKA come from the germline V gene (reference sequence). CDR3 loop: CSAWTGESTYGYTF. As DNA, the CDR3 is TGCAGTGCTTGGACAGGCGAATCTACCTATGGCTACACCTTC.

The V call is TRBV4-1, the J call TRBJ1-2; D is perhaps TRBD1 (5 bases). V was pared by 0 bases and J by 6 bases, with 14 bases between. Germline CDR1 MGHRA, CDR2 YSYEKL. This CDR3 contains 15 residues. The DNA of the CDR3 is TGCGCCAGCAGCCAAGAACCGGGGACGGTCGATGGCTACACCTTC. This gives the protein CASSQEPGTVDGYTF.

This clonotype was picked up one time. The gene calls are TRBV19 and TRBJ1-5; 12 nucleotides match TRBD1. In germline, CDR1 is LNHDA, CDR2 SQIVND (reference sequence). V lost 5 bases and J lost 10; bases outside the gene matches: 18. This CDR3 comprises 18 residues. The CDR3 nucleotides read TGTGCCAGTAGTGTACCGGGACAGGGGGCGGCGGGGTTGGATCCCCAGCATTTT. It specifies CASSVPGQGAAGLDPQHF.

This chain joins TRBV9 and TRBJ1-2; tentative D call: TRBD1 (5 bases). CDR1 is SGDLS and CDR2 is YYNGEE in the germline V gene. Trimming cost V 0 bases and J 4 bases, with 10 bases left between them. CDR3 length: 14 amino acids. The CDR3 coding sequence is TGTGCCAGCAGCGTAGACGACAGAATCTATGGCTACACCTTC. Translating it yields CASSVDDRIYGYTF.

This clonotype was seen a single time. The chain is built from TRBV20-1 and TRBJ2-7; D is unresolved. Trimming stripped 3 bases from V and 1 base from J, with 7 bases between. Germline V gene data show CDR1 as DFQATT and CDR2 as SNEGSKA (reference sequence). CDR3 size: 12 residues. The CDR3 sequence: CSASPDSYEQYF. CDR3 nucleotide sequence: TGCAGTGCTAGCCCTGATTCCTACGAGCAGTACTTC.

The V gene is TRBV9, the J gene TRBJ2-3; 11 bases line up with TRBD2. The CDR3 spans 15 residues. The germline V gene has CDR1 SGDLS and CDR2 YYNGEE. The ends lost 2 bases at V and 5 bases at J; junction bases unmatched: 4. The CDR3 DNA reads as TGTGCCAGCAGCGTTAGCGGGGGGGCCAGAGATACGCAGTATTTT. This encodes CASSVSGGARDTQYF.